The rows below give T cell receptor beta chains drawn from one sample of a study of blood T cells in healthy people across ages. TCRdb analysed the 5' RACE reads with MiXCR anew, one entry per CDR3 protein. The table has around 710,000 distinct CDR3 sequences, more than 40% seen once. The sample was blood. These receptors were collected from a woman aged 55-69 years in good health. Each CDR3 is given with its conserved first and last residue. The D gene is left open where the match is weak. Size is stated for part of the rows, as once, few or many counts, or as a class when the clone is expanded.

size,J,V,D,DNA,CDR3
NA,TRBJ1-5,TRBV28,NA,TGTGCCAGCAGTTTAATTGACAGTCGAGGCAATCAGCCCCAGCATTTT,CASSLIDSRGNQPQHF
few,TRBJ1-1,TRBV6-2/TRBV6-3,NA,TGTGCCAGCTTCCCATCCGGTCCGAACACTGAAGCTTTCTTT,CASFPSGPNTEAFF
few,TRBJ2-3,TRBV28,NA,TGTGCCAGCAGTTTAATAAGACGGAACACAGATACGCAGTATTTT,CASSLIRRNTDTQYF
NA,TRBJ1-2,TRBV9,TRBD1,TGTGCCAGCAGCGTAGGGATAGTAGGGACAGGCAACTATGGCTACACCTTC,CASSVGIVGTGNYGYTF
few,TRBJ1-6,TRBV28,NA,TGTGCCAGCAGACTACAGGGCGCTCTTAATTCACCCCTCCACTTT,CASRLQGALNSPLHF
NA,TRBJ2-3,TRBV12-3/TRBV12-4,TRBD1,TGTGCCAGCAGTTTGGTGGGACAGAGGGCTGATGCGGAGTATTTT,CASSLVGQRADAEYF
few,TRBJ2-3,TRBV19,NA,TGTGCCAGTAGTGACAGCGGAAGCACAGATACGCAGTATTTT,CASSDSGSTDTQYF
NA,TRBJ2-1,TRBV5-4,TRBD2,TGTGCCAGCAGCATTCCGGGACTAGCGGACAATGAGCAGTTCTTC,CASSIPGLADNEQFF
many,TRBJ2-3,TRBV11-3,TRBD2,TGTGCCAGCAGTCTAGGACTAGCGGGGGGCGCCGATACGCAGTATTTT,CASSLGLAGGADTQYF
NA,TRBJ2-7,TRBV28,TRBD2,TGTGCCAGCAGAGCCGGGACTAGCGGATACGAGCAGTACTTC,CASRAGTSGYEQYF
NA,TRBJ2-6,TRBV10-3,NA,TGTGCCATCAATAAGTCCGGGGACTCTGGGGCCAACGTCCTGACTTTC,CAINKSGDSGANVLTF
few,TRBJ2-5,TRBV20-1,NA,TGCAGTGCCGTTTACGGTAGCAATAACTACAATGAGCAGTACTTC,CSAVYGSNNYNEQYF
NA,TRBJ2-7,TRBV24-1,NA,TGTGCCACCAGTGGGGGACCAGTTTTCGATGAGCAGTACTTC,CATSGGPVFDEQYF
many,TRBJ2-7,TRBV7-9,NA,TGTGCCAGCAGCTACCTCGGGACTTACGGAGAGCAGTACTTC,CASSYLGTYGEQYF
many,TRBJ2-3,TRBV4-1,TRBD2,TGCGCCAGCAGCCAAGATCCGCGGGAGGCCACAGATACGCAGTATTTT,CASSQDPREATDTQYF
NA,TRBJ2-7,TRBV6-2/TRBV6-3,NA,TGTGCCAGCAGTTACCCCCCCAGAGGGGACTACGAGCAGTACTTC,CASSYPPRGDYEQYF
NA,TRBJ2-1,TRBV7-9,NA,TGTGCCAGCAGCCTTGGCGGGCGTTTGGATGAGCAGTTCTTC,CASSLGGRLDEQFF
few,TRBJ1-6,TRBV18,NA,TGTGCCAGCTCCGCCAACTTTGAGAGAAGTTCACCCCTCCACTTT,CASSANFERSSPLHF
few,TRBJ2-5,TRBV12-3/TRBV12-4,TRBD2,TGTGCCAGCAGTCTTGGGACTAGCGACTACCAAGAGACCCAGTACTTC,CASSLGTSDYQETQYF
few,TRBJ2-1,TRBV2,NA,TGTGCCAGCAGTGACCGTGGGGCAACCTACAATGAGCAGTTCTTC,CASSDRGATYNEQFF
few,TRBJ2-2,TRBV12-3/TRBV12-4,NA,TGTGCCAGCAGTTTAGTTCCAGGGAACACCGGGGAGCTGTTTTTT,CASSLVPGNTGELFF
once,TRBJ2-7,TRBV13,NA,TGTGCCAGCAGCTCCAAAGATGGGGCCTCCCCCTACGACGAGCAGTACTTC,CASSSKDGASPYDEQYF
NA,TRBJ2-7,TRBV6-1,NA,TGTGCCAGCAGTGAAGTTGGTTTCATCTCCTACGAGCAGTACTTC,CASSEVGFISYEQYF
NA,TRBJ2-1,TRBV6-1,NA,TGTGCCAGCACAGAATACAATGAGCAGTTCTTC,CASTEYNEQFF
few,TRBJ2-5,TRBV6-2/TRBV6-3,NA,TGTGCCAGCAGTACTGATGGAGAGCAGTACTTC,CASSTDGEQYF
NA,TRBJ1-1,TRBV20-1,NA,TGCAGTGCTAGAGATATCCGGGGGAACACTGAAGCTTTCTTT,CSARDIRGNTEAFF
many,TRBJ2-3,TRBV7-2,NA,TGTGCCAGCGGGCAGGGTAGCACAGATACGCAGTATTTT,CASGQGSTDTQYF
few,TRBJ1-4,TRBV29-1,TRBD1,TGCAGCGCCCGGACAGGGGGCGATGAAAAACTGTTTTTT,CSARTGGDEKLFF
NA,TRBJ2-7,TRBV6-5,NA,TGTGCCAGCAGTTACTCCCCCGACAGGAAAGTCCACGAGCAGTACTTC,CASSYSPDRKVHEQYF
NA,TRBJ1-6,TRBV6-2/TRBV6-3,TRBD1,TGTGCCAGCAGTTACAGGACAGGTTCCTATAATTCACCCCTCCACTTT,CASSYRTGSYNSPLHF
NA,TRBJ1-2,TRBV29-1,NA,TGCAGCGTTGCGGGGGTTGCTGATGGCTACACCTTC,CSVAGVADGYTF
many,TRBJ1-2,TRBV9,NA,TGTGCCAGCAGCGCGGGGTACGAGGGTCCCGGCTACACCTTC,CASSAGYEGPGYTF
few,TRBJ2-7,TRBV12-3/TRBV12-4,NA,TGTGCCAGCAGCTCCCAGCGGGCCAGCTCCTACGAGCAGTACTTC,CASSSQRASSYEQYF
NA,TRBJ1-1,TRBV3-1,TRBD1,TGTGCCAGCAGCACGACAGGGGACCAAGCTTTCTTT,CASSTTGDQAFF
few,TRBJ2-5,TRBV20-1,TRBD2,TGCAGTGCTAGCGCTTGGACTAGCCCGGGGGTGGCCCAGTACTTC,CSASAWTSPGVAQYF
once,TRBJ1-1,TRBV6-5,NA,TGTGCCAGCAGTTACGGCAGGCGAGACACTGAAGCTTTCTTT,CASSYGRRDTEAFF
NA,TRBJ2-5,TRBV5-1,NA,TGCGCCAGCAGCTTGCTCGGGACTGAACAAGAGACCCAGTACTTC,CASSLLGTEQETQYF
few,TRBJ2-3,TRBV20-1,NA,TGCAGTGCTGGCGGCGGGGGCGGCACAGATACGCAGTATTTT,CSAGGGGGTDTQYF
NA,TRBJ2-5,TRBV7-2,TRBD2,TGTGCCAGCAGCGCCACTAGCGGGAGTAAAAGTGAGCAGTACTTC,CASSATSGSKSEQYF
NA,TRBJ1-3,TRBV12-3/TRBV12-4,TRBD1,TGTGCCAGCAGTCCCGACAGGGTTGCTGGAAACACCATATATTTT,CASSPDRVAGNTIYF
many,TRBJ2-1,TRBV7-9,NA,TGTGCCAGCAGCTTAGTGGGGGTTGCTGAGCAGTTCTTC,CASSLVGVAEQFF
NA,TRBJ2-1,TRBV28,NA,TGTGCCAGCATTAATGCGGGCCTAGCCAATGAGCAGTTCTTC,CASINAGLANEQFF
NA,TRBJ2-5,TRBV5-5,TRBD1,TGTGCCAGCAGTACGGGACAGGGGGTGTATGGGACCCAGTACTTC,CASSTGQGVYGTQYF
NA,TRBJ2-7,TRBV9,NA,TGTGCCAGCAGCGTAATGGGTAGCGGTTACAATGAGCAGTACTTC,CASSVMGSGYNEQYF
NA,TRBJ1-5,TRBV20-1,TRBD1,TGCAGTGCTAGATGGACAGGGGATGGCAATCAGCCCCAGCATTTT,CSARWTGDGNQPQHF
NA,TRBJ2-7,TRBV14,NA,TGTGCCAGCAGCCAATGGCTAACCTACGAGCAGTACTTC,CASSQWLTYEQYF
NA,TRBJ1-2,TRBV9,TRBD1,TGTGCCAGCAGCGTAGGCGGGACAGGGACGCAGGGCTACACCTTC,CASSVGGTGTQGYTF
NA,TRBJ2-6,TRBV9,NA,TGTGCCAGCAGCGTAGGAGGGGTTGGGGCCAACGTCCTGACTTTC,CASSVGGVGANVLTF
few,TRBJ2-3,TRBV12-3/TRBV12-4,NA,TGTGCCAGCAGTTTAGCGGAATCTAGCACAGATACGCAGTATTTT,CASSLAESSTDTQYF
NA,TRBJ2-3,TRBV5-1,NA,TGCGCCAGCAGCCTGCCTTCTAGCACAGATACGCAGTATTTT,CASSLPSSTDTQYF
NA,TRBJ1-2,TRBV5-1,NA,TGCGCCAGCAGCTTTGCCAATGACGGGGGCTACACCTTC,CASSFANDGGYTF
few,TRBJ2-7,TRBV6-1,NA,TGTGCCAGCAGTGAATGGGAATACGAGCAGTACTTC,CASSEWEYEQYF
few,TRBJ2-6,TRBV9,NA,TGTGCCAGCAGCGTAGCAGGGGCCGGAACTGGGGCCAACGTCCTGACTTTC,CASSVAGAGTGANVLTF
NA,TRBJ2-7,TRBV7-3,TRBD1,TGTGCCAGCAGCCGAGGGACAGCCAATGAGCAGTACTTC,CASSRGTANEQYF
once,TRBJ2-1,TRBV27,NA,TGTGCCATCGGGGGCCCATACAATGAGCAGTTCTTC,CAIGGPYNEQFF
NA,TRBJ2-7,TRBV20-1,NA,TGCAGTGCTAGAACGGACAGCTACGAGCAGTACTTC,CSARTDSYEQYF